This T cell receptor (beta chain) was documented in a study of blood T cell repertoires in COVID-19. Across the whole study: Nucleic acid was either cDNA or gDNA, and it came from T cells, B-cell-depleted T cells, or PBMCs.

Germline V CDR1 and CDR2: SNHLY, FYNNEI. CDR3 size: 15 residues. Trimming took off 7 bases at V and 0 bases at J, with 15 bases between the two ends. Original handling: How many nucleated cells were present was estimated from reference gene primer amplification. Libraries were prepared by immunoSEQ multiplex PCR; TCRdb keeps only in-frame clonotypes and omits some of them. That table supplies the V and J calls and clone size; D and trimming were determined from the DNA. Of a few hundred thousand clones listed, approximately 91% were seen once; the top ten hold roughly 0.86%. Enrolled through a virtual design, the participants were between roughly 18 and 90 years of age and came from under 30 US areas. Clinical history reported by participants formed the basis on which cohorts were assigned.

What was sequenced was PBMCs or T cells enriched from blood (not recorded which). The TCR comes from a woman in her thirties or forties who had been exposed to COVID-19. The chain couples TRBV2 to TRBJ1-2, with D possibly matching TRBD1 (6 bases). The CDR3 region has the DNA TGTGCCAGCACCGCGGGGAGGGGGGCTAACTATGGCTACACCTTC. Protein sequence: CASTAGRGANYGYTF.